A selection of T cell receptor beta chains follows, all from one sample in a study of cytomegalovirus exposure and HLA in healthy donors. The assay was immunoSEQ multiplex PCR, and TCRdb's table has in-frame clones only and misses some. The sample holds 150,000 to 200,000 clones, approximately 79% seen once. Source material: PBMCs. All receptors derive from a human donor in good health. CDR3s include the opening cysteine and the closing phenylalanine or tryptophan.

V	J	CDR3
TRBV9	TRBJ2-3	CASSPEGQSTDTQYF
TRBV27	TRBJ1-1	CASSHLLKGGFDTEAFF
TRBV28	TRBJ1-1	CASSAPGSGTEAFF
TRBV23-1	TRBJ1-2	CASRTLDRLGGYTF
TRBV27	TRBJ1-1	CASGRGPENTEAFF
TRBV5-1	TRBJ2-3	CASTSPLAGEDTQYF
TRBV16	TRBJ1-1	CASSQVQGLNTEAFF
TRBV6-5	TRBJ2-5	CASSLSERGLGETQYF
TRBV19	TRBJ2-1	CASSTFGQGGDEQFF
TRBV5-6	TRBJ2-4	CASSRGELPLAKNIQYF
TRBV2	TRBJ2-2	CASSDLAGRHTYTGELFF
TRBV7-2	TRBJ1-1	CASSQGGAGGKNTEAFF
TRBV9	TRBJ2-5	CASSQGTRETQYF
TRBV2	TRBJ2-1	CASSLAGFYNEQFF
TRBV29-1	TRBJ2-7	CSVEESRQGTYEQYF
TRBV5-6	TRBJ2-4	CASHRQASNIQYF
TRBV11-2	TRBJ1-2	CASSGGWVGKPYTF
TRBV29-1	TRBJ1-4	CSGYTRDGLFF
TRBV5-4	TRBJ1-2	CASNGESYGYTF
TRBV19	TRBJ2-3	CASRVTGGTDTQYF
TRBV21-1	TRBJ2-7	CASSCIDEQYF
TRBV19	TRBJ1-5	CASSAVNVRQPQHF
TRBV11-3	TRBJ2-5	CASSSQLLSETQYF
TRBV9	TRBJ2-3	CASSPKLAGGPVTDTQYF